This TCR beta chain derives from a study of T cell responses to AZD1222 COVID-19 vaccine. General study points: Spike-specific TCR breadth rose after two AZD1222 doses, and depth rose as well. Donors in the cohort were predominantly white British and more often female, and clonal diversity was possibly underestimated. None of the repertoires were sampled until the peak T cell response had passed.

A word on this clone: No antigen is known for it.

The V gene's germline CDR1 is MNHNY and CDR2 SVGAGI (reference sequence). The CDR3 consists of 15 residues. J was trimmed by 4 bases and V by 5 bases; bases with no gene match: 7. Sequencing was performed with immunoSEQ multiplex PCR; in TCRdb, only in-frame clones are kept and a portion is missing. The repertoire includes about 46,000 clones, approximately 90% of them detected once, and 1.1% sits in the top ten. Pooled in the analysis were second doses at about 4 or about 12 weeks. The TCR was taken from an adult who received the AZD1222 COVID-19 vaccine. The chain is built from TRBV6-6 and TRBJ2-7; 11 nucleotides line up with TRBD1. This sample comprised peripheral blood, obtained 28 days after the second AZD1222 dose. The CDR3 region is CASSRPGQGVYEQYF. As DNA, the CDR3 is TGTGCCAGCAGTCGACCGGGACAGGGGGTATACGAGCAGTACTTC.